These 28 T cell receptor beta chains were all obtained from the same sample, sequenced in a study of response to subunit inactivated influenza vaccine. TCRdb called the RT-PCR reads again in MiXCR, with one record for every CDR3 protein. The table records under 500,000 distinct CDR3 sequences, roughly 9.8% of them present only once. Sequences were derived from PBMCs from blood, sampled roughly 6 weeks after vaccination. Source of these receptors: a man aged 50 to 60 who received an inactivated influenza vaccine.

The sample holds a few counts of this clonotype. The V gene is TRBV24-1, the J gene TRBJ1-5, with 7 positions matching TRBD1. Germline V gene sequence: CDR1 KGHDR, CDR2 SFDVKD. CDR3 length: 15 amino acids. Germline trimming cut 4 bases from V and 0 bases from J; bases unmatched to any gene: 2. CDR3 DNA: TGTGCCACCAGTGACCGGGACAGTAGCAATCAGCCCCAGCATTTT. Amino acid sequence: CATSDRDSSNQPQHF.

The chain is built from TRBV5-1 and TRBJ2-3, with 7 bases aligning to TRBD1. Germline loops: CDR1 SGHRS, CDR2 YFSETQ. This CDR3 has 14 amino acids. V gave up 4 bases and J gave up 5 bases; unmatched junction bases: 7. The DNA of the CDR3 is TGCGCCAGCAGCAACAGGGGTTTAGTAGATACGCAGTATTTT. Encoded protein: CASSNRGLVDTQYF.

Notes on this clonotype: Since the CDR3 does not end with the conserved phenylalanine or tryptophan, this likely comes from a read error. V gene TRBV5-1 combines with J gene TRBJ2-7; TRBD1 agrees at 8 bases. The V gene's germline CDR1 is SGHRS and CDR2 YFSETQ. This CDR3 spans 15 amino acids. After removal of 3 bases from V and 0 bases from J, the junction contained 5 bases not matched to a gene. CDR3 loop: CASSYGDRSSYEQYC. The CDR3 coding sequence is TGCGCCAGCAGCTACGGGGACAGGAGCTCCTACGAGCAGTACTGC.

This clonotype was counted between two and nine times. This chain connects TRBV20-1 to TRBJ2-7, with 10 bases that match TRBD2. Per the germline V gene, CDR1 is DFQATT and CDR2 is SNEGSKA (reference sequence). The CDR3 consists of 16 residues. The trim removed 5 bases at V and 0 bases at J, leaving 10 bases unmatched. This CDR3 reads CSAPPGTSDPSYEQYF. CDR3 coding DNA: TGCAGTGCTCCCCCCGGGACTAGCGACCCCTCCTACGAGCAGTACTTC.

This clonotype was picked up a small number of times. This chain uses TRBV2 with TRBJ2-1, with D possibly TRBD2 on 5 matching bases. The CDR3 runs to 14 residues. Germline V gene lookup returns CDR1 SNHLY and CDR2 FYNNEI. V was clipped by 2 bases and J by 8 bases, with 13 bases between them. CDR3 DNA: TGTGCCAGCAGTGAATTAAGCGGACGGGATGAGCAGTTCTTC. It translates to CASSELSGRDEQFF.

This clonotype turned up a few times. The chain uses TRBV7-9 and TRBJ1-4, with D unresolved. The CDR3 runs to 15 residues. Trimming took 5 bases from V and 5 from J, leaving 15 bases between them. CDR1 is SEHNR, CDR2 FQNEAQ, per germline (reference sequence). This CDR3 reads CASSLSGSGNEKLFF. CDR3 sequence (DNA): TGTGCCAGCAGCCTAAGTGGCTCCGGAAATGAAAAACTGTTTTTT.

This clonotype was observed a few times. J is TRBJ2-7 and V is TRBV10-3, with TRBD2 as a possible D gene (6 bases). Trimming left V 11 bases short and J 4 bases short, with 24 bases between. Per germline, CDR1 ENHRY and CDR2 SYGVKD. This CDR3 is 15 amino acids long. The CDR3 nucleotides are TGTGCCTCCAAAAACTCCCGGGAGACCACGTACGAGCAGTACTTC. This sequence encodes CASKNSRETTYEQYF.

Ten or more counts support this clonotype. This CDR3 is CASSPWDRTYEQYF. DNA for the CDR3: TGTGCCAGCAGTCCATGGGACAGAACCTACGAGCAGTACTTC. The chain uses TRBV28 and TRBJ2-7; 7 bases agree with TRBD1. After removal of 5 bases from V and 2 bases from J, the junction contained 6 bases not matched to a gene. The germline V gene encodes CDR1 MDHEN and CDR2 SYDVKM. The CDR3 is 14 residues long.

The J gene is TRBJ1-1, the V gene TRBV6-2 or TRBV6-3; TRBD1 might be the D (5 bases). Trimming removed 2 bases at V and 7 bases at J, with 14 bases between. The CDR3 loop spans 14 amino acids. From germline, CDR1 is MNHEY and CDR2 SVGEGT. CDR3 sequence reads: CASSYRTAGREAFF. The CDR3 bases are TGTGCCAGCAGTTACAGGACGGCAGGGCGTGAAGCTTTCTTT.

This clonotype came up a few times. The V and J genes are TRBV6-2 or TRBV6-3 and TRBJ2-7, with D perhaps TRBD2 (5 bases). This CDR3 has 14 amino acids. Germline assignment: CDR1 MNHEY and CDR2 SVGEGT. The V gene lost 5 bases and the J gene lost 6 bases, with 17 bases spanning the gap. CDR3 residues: CASSGGILRGEQYF. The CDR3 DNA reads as TGTGCCAGCAGTGGCGGAATCTTACGGGGCGAGCAGTACTTC.

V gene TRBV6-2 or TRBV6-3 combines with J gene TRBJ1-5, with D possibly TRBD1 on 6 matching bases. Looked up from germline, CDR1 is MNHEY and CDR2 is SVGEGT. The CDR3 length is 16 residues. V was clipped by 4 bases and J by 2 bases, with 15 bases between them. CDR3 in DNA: TGTGCCAGCAGTTGGGCGACAGGCGGCGGCAATCAGCCCCAGCATTTT. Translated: CASSWATGGGNQPQHF.

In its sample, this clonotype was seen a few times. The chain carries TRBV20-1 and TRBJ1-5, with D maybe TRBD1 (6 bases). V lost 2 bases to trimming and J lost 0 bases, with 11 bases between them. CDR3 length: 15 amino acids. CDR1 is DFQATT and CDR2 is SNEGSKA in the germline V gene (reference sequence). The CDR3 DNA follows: TGCAGTGCTAGAAAGGACAGCTATAGCAATCAGCCCCAGCATTTT. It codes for CSARKDSYSNQPQHF.

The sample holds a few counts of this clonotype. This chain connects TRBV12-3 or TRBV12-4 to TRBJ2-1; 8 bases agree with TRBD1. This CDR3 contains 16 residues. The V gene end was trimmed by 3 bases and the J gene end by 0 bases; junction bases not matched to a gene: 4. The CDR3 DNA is TGTGCCAGCAGTTTCCCCACAGGGGGCTCCTACAATGAGCAGTTCTTC. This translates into CASSFPTGGSYNEQFF.

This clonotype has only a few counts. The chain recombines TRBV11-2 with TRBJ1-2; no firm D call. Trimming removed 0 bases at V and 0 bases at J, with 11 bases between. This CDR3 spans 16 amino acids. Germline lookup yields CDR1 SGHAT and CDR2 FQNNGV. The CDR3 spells CASSLELPPTNYGYTF. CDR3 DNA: TGTGCCAGCAGCTTAGAGTTGCCGCCGACTAACTATGGCTACACCTTC.

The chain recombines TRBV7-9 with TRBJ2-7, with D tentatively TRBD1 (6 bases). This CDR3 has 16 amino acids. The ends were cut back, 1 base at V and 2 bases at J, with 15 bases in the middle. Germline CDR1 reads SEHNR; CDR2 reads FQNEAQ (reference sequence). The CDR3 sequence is CASSLGPQGWTYEQYF. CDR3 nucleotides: TGTGCCAGCAGCTTAGGACCTCAGGGGTGGACCTACGAGCAGTACTTC. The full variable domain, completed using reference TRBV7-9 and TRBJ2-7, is DTGVSQNPRHKITKRGQNVTFRCDPISEHNRLYWYRQTLGQGPEFLTYFQNEAQLEKSRLLSDRFSAERPKGSFSTLEIQRTEQGDSAMYLCASSLGPQGWTYEQYFGPGTRLTVT.

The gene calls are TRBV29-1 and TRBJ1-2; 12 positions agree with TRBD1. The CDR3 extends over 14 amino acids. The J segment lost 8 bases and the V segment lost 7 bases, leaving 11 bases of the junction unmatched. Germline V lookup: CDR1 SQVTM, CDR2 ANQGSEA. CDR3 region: CSAGAGTGGRGYTF. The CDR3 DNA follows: TGCAGCGCTGGAGCCGGGACAGGGGGCAGAGGCTACACCTTC.

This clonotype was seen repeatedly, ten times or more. The CDR3 reads CASSPTGARTVGWGYTF. CDR3 nucleotides: TGTGCCAGCAGTCCGACGGGGGCGCGAACGGTGGGATGGGGCTACACCTTC. The chain joins TRBV28 to TRBJ1-2; a weak D match, TRBD1 (6 bases). Germline CDR1 is MDHEN and CDR2 is SYDVKM. V lost 5 bases to trimming and J lost 8 bases, with 27 bases between them. This CDR3 spans 17 amino acids.

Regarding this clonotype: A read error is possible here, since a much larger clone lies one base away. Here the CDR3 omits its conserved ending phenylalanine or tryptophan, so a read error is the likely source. The CDR3 bases are TGTGCCAGCAGCTTTGGGCAGGGGACAAGCAATCAGCCCCAGCATCTT. Amino acid sequence: CASSFGQGTSNQPQHL. This sequence joins TRBV7-9 and TRBJ1-5; tentatively, D is TRBD1 (6 bases). Germline V CDR1 and CDR2: SEHNR, FQNEAQ (reference sequence). This CDR3 has 16 amino acids. Between the trimmed V and J ends, which lost 3 bases and 1 base, there was a span of 13 bases.

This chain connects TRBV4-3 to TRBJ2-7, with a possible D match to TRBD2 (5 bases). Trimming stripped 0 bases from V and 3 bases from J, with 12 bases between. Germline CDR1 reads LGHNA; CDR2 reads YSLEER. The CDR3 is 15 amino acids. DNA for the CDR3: TGCGCCAGCAGCCAAGAAATTGAGGAGGACTACGAGCAGTACTTC. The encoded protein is CASSQEIEEDYEQYF.

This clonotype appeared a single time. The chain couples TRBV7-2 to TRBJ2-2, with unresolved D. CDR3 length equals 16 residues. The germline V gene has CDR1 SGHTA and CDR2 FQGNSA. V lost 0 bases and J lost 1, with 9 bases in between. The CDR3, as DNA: TGTGCCAGCAGCTTAGCGAGCCAGATGAACACCGGGGAGCTGTTTTTT. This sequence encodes CASSLASQMNTGELFF.

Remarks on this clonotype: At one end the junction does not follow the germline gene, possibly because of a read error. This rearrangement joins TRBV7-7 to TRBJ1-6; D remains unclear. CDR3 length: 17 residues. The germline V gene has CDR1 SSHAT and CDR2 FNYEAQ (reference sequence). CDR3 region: CASSLFPDNSYNSPLHF. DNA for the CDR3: TGTGCTAGCAGCTTATTTCCAGACAACTCCTATAATTCACCCCTCCACTTT. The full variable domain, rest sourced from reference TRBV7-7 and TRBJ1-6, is GAGVSQSPRYKVTKRGQDVTLRCDPISSHATLYWYQQALGQGPEFLTYFNYEAQPDKSGLPSDRFSAERPEGSISTLTIQRTEQRDSAMYRCASSLFPDNSYNSPLHFGNGTRLTVT.

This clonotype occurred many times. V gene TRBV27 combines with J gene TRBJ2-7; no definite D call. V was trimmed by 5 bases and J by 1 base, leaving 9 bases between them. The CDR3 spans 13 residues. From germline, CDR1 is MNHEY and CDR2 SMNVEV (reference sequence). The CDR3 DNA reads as TGTGCCAGCAGTACTACGCCTTCCTACGAGCAGTACTTC. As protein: CASSTTPSYEQYF.

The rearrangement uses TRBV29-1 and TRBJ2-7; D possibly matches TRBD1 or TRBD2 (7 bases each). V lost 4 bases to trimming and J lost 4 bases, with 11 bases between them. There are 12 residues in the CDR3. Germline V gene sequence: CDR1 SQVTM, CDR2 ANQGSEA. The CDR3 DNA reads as TGCAGCGTTGCCAGGGGGGGGTACGAGCAGTACTTC. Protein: CSVARGGYEQYF.

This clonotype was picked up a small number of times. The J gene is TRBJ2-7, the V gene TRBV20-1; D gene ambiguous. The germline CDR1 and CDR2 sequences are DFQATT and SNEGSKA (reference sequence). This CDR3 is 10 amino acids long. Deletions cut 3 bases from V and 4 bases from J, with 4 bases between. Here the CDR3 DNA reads TGCAGTGCTAGCGGGTACGAGCAGTACTTC. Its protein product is CSASGYEQYF.

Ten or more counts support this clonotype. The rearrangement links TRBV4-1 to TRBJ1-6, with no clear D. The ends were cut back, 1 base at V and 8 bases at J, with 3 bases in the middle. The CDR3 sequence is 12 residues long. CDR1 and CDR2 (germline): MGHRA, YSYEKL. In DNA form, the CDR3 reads TGCGCCAGCAGCCAAGCTGATTCACCCCTCCACTTT. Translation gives CASSQADSPLHF.

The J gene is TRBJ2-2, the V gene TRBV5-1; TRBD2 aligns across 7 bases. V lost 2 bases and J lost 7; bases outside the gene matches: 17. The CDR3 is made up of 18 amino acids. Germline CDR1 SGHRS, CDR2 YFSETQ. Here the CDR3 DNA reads TGCGCCAGCAGCTTAGGGTTGACGGGAGGAACACGTGACGGGGAGCTGTTTTTT. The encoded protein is CASSLGLTGGTRDGELFF.

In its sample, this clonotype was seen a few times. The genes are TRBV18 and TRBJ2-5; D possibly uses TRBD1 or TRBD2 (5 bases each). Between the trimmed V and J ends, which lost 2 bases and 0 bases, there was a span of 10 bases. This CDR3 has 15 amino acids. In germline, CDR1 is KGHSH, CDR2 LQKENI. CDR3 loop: CASSPSGQDQETQYF. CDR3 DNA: TGTGCCAGCTCACCAAGCGGACAAGACCAAGAGACCCAGTACTTC.

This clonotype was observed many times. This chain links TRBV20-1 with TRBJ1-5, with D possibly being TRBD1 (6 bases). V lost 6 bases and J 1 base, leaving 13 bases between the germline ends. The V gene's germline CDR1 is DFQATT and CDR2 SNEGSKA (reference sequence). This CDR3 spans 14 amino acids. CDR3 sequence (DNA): TGCAGTGCGGACACAGGGTCCAGCAATCAGCCCCAGCATTTT. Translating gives CSADTGSSNQPQHF.